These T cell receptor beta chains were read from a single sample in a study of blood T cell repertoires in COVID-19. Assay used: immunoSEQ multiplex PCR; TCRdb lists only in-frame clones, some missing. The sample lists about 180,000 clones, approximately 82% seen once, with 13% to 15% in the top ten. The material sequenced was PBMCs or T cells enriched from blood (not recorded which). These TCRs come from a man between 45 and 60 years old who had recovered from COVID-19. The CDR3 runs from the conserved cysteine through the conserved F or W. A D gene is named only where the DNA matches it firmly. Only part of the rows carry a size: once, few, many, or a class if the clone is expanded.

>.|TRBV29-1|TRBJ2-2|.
TGCAGTGGAGGAATGAACACCGGGGAGCTGTTTTTT
CSGGMNTGELFF
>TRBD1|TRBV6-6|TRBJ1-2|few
TGTGCCAGTTACCGGGACAGGGGAGGCTACACCTTC
CASYRDRGGYTF
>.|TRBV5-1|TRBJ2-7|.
TGCGCCAGCAGCTTCGAGGGAACCTACGAGCAGTACTTC
CASSFEGTYEQYF
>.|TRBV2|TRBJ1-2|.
TGTGCCGGAGACAGGACCTCTAACTATGGCTACACCTTC
CAGDRTSNYGYTF
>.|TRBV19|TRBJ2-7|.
TGTGCCAGTAGGGGGGAGGTCGACGAGCAGTACTTC
CASRGEVDEQYF
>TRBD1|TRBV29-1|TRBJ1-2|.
TGCAGCGATACACAGGGGCATGGCTACACCTTC
CSDTQGHGYTF
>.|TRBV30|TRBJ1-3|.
TGTGCCTGGAGCGTGGCGGGGGGAAACACCATATATTTT
CAWSVAGGNTIYF
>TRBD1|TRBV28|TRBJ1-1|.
TGTGCCAGCAGTTCTGGACAGGGTAGAAACACTGAAGCTTTCTTT
CASSSGQGRNTEAFF
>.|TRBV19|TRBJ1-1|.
TGTGCCAGTAGTACCAGCGGGGGGGCCGCGGACACTGAAGCTTTCTTT
CASSTSGGAADTEAFF
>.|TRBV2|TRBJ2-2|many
TGTGCCAGCAGTGAAGTGAGGGACGGGGAGCTGTTTTTT
CASSEVRDGELFF
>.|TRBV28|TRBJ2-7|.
TGTGCCAGCAGTTTCAGCTACGAGCAGTACTTC
CASSFSYEQYF
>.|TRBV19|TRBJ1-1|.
TGTGCCAGTTCAGGGAGGGGACGAACGACTGAAGCTTTCTTT
CASSGRGRTTEAFF
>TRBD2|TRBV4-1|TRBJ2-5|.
TGCGCCAGCAGACAAGACCCAGCGGGGGGCCGTGAGACCCAGTACTTC
CASRQDPAGGRETQYF
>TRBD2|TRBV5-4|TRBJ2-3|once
TGTGCCAGCAGCCAGGTCCCGCGGGGGGCGGGAGATACGCAGTATTTT
CASSQVPRGAGDTQYF
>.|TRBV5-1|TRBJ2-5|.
TGCGCCAGCAGCGAGCTCGGGCAAGAGACCCAGTACTTC
CASSELGQETQYF
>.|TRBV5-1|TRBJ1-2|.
TGCGCCAGCAGCTTAGCAGGGGATGACGGCTACACCTTC
CASSLAGDDGYTF
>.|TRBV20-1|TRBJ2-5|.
TGCAGTGCTCTAGAGCGGGAGACCCAGTACTTC
CSALERETQYF
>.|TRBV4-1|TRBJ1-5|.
TGCGCCAGCAGCCAAGTTATCGCAGGGTCCAATCAGCCCCAGCATTTT
CASSQVIAGSNQPQHF
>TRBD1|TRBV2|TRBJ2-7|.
TGTGCCAGCATCATGAGGGGGGACAGGGTCTACGAGCAGTACTTC
CASIMRGDRVYEQYF
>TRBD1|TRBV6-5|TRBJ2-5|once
TGTGCCAGCGAAGGGGGCAGGTTGGAGACCCAGTACTTC
CASEGGRLETQYF
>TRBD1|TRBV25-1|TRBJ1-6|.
TGTGCCACCCGGGGACAGGCCTATAATTCACCCCTCCACTTT
CATRGQAYNSPLHF
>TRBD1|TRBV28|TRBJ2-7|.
TGTGCCAGCAGCCAGGACAGGGTGTATTTC
CASSQDRVYF
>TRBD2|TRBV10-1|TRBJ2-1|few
TGCGCCAGCAGCGGGACTAGATACAATGAGCAGTTCTTC
CASSGTRYNEQFF
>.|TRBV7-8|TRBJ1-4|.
TGTGCCAGCAGCTTAGATCCGGATCGGAGAGAAAAACTGTTTTTT
CASSLDPDRREKLFF
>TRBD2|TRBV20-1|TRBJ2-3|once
TGCAGCGTCACCGGGGGGGATACGCAGTATTTT
CSVTGGDTQYF
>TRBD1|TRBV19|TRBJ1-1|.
TGTGCCAGTATGGATTCAGGGGGCAAGGAGACTGAAGCTTTCTTT
CASMDSGGKETEAFF